The 30 T cell receptor beta chains below all came from one sample that was sequenced in a study of Ad26.COV2.S vaccination and SARS-CoV-2 variants (dated by TCRdb to about 2021). The treatment or condition label, as the study defines it: around 19 received Ad26.COV2.S at low or high dose, single or two shots; roughly five received placebo; per-sample allocation not given. For vaccine and placebo recipients, repertoires were sequenced using samples collected on day 63 after the first injection. Library construction relied on the immunoSEQ multiplex PCR assay. TCRdb took over this immuneACCESS table, retaining in-frame rearrangements with V and J assigned. Such tables are incomplete; in checked studies, under half of the missing clones stem from an unresolved V gene, and the remainder is unexplained. Present in this sample are 300,000 to 350,000 clones, approximately 87% of which were seen just once. Approximately 5.8% of the sample comes from the top ten.

Sequences were derived from peripheral blood, sampled in a trial of Ad26.COV2.S vaccine versus placebo. The receptors derive from a person aged 18-60 years who received the Ad26.COV2.S COVID-19 vaccine or a placebo.

The rearrangement joins TRBV4-3 to TRBJ1-6; 7 nucleotides align to TRBD1. The length of the CDR3 is 16 residues. The V gene's germline CDR1 is LGHNA and CDR2 YSLEER. The J segment lost 7 bases and the V segment lost 3 bases, leaving 9 bases of the junction unmatched. For the CDR3, the DNA is TGCGCCAGCAGCCAGGAACCGGGACAGCTAAATTCACCCCTCCACTTT. The encoded protein is CASSQEPGQLNSPLHF.

The V call is TRBV6-5, the J call TRBJ2-7; 9 bases agree with TRBD1. This CDR3 spans 14 amino acids. Germline values: CDR1 MNHEY, CDR2 SVGAGI. With V trimmed by 6 bases and J by 2 bases, 5 bases remained unmatched. In DNA, the CDR3 is TGTGCCAGCAGCCACGGACAGGGGCCCTACGAGCAGTACGTC. It codes for CASSHGQGPYEQYV.

The rearrangement joins TRBV5-1 to TRBJ1-3; D uncertain. The CDR3 runs to 15 residues. V was pared by 0 bases and J by 0 bases, with 7 bases between. In germline, CDR1 is SGHRS, CDR2 YFSETQ. The CDR3 region is CASSLAGNSGNTIYF. The DNA for the CDR3 is TGCGCCAGCAGCTTGGCGGGTAACTCTGGAAACACCATATATTTT.

The chain combines TRBV7-2 with TRBJ2-7, with 7 bases lining up with TRBD2. Germline loops: CDR1 SGHTA, CDR2 FQGNSA. V was pared by 0 bases and J by 6 bases, with 2 bases of the junction left unmatched. The length of the CDR3 is 13 residues. The CDR3 region has the DNA TGTGCCAGCAGCTTAGCCTCTAGCGGCGAGCAGTACGTC. This gives the protein CASSLASSGEQYV.

The V and J genes are TRBV5-1 and TRBJ2-1; 11 positions match TRBD2. This CDR3 is 15 amino acids long. V trimming: 0 bases; J trimming: 6 bases; junction bases outside the gene matches: 2. The germline gives CDR1 SGHRS, CDR2 YFSETQ. CDR3 sequence (DNA): TGCGCCAGCAGCTTGGCGGGACTAGCGGTCAATGAGCAGTTCTTC. Translation gives CASSLAGLAVNEQFF.

The chain couples TRBV25-1 to TRBJ2-5; D unresolved. V was pared by 8 bases and J by 3 bases, with 4 bases between. CDR1 and CDR2 from the germline V gene are MGHDK and SYGVNS. The CDR3 sequence is 10 residues long. The CDR3 region has the DNA TGTGCCAGCGCGGAAGAGACCCAGTACTTC. Its protein is CASAEETQYF.

The chain links TRBV11-2 to TRBJ1-4; D gene unclear. CDR1 is SGHAT and CDR2 is FQNNGV in the germline V gene. V was trimmed by 0 bases and J by 3 bases, leaving 17 bases between them. This CDR3 contains 18 residues. In nucleotides, the CDR3 is TGTGCCAGCAGCTTAGAAAGCCCACAAAGCTTAGCTAATGAAAAACTGTTTTTT. It encodes CASSLESPQSLANEKLFF.

The V call is TRBV4-1, the J call TRBJ1-5, with 11 bases fitting TRBD1. Germline V gives CDR1 MGHRA, CDR2 YSYEKL. This CDR3 contains 14 residues. Unmatched junction bases numbered 6, after V lost 8 bases and J lost 6 bases. CDR3 loop: CASRGTGGSQPQHF. CDR3 nucleotide sequence: TGCGCCAGCCGTGGGACAGGGGGAAGTCAGCCCCAGCATTTT.

The CDR3 spells CASSYSVLKDEAFF. As DNA, the CDR3 is TGTGCCAGCAGTTACTCAGTATTGAAGGATGAAGCTTTCTTT. The V and J genes are TRBV6-5 and TRBJ1-1; no reliable D call. Germline values: CDR1 MNHEY, CDR2 SVGAGI. V dropped 0 bases and J dropped 7 bases, with 12 bases sitting between them. The CDR3 sequence is 14 residues long.

The rearrangement links TRBV12-3 or TRBV12-4 to TRBJ1-2, with D uncertain. The CDR3 runs 13 residues. V shed 11 bases and J shed 4 bases, with 17 bases lying between them. DNA of the CDR3: TGTGCCTCAGGCGCCATTCTACTCTATGGCTACACCTTC. It yields the protein CASGAILLYGYTF.

The chain carries TRBV5-4 and TRBJ2-1; 9 nucleotides line up with TRBD2. The CDR3 sequence is 15 residues long. The germline CDR1 and CDR2 sequences are SGHNT and YYREEE (reference sequence). V shed 1 base, J shed 4 bases, and the junction held 3 bases outside the gene matches. The CDR3 coding sequence is TGTGCCAGCAGCTTGTTGACTAGCGGTTACAATGAGCAGTTCTTC. It encodes CASSLLTSGYNEQFF.

The chain employs TRBV5-6 and TRBJ2-1, with no clear D. The CDR3 runs to 15 residues. Trimming stripped 6 bases from V and 9 bases from J, with 22 bases between. Germline V gives CDR1 SGHDT, CDR2 YYEEEE. The CDR3 coding sequence is TGTGCCAGCACCCCCCTACATCCGGGTATAGGTGAGCAGTTCTTC. It yields the protein CASTPLHPGIGEQFF.

This chain joins TRBV5-5 and TRBJ1-5; 7 bases fit TRBD1. The CDR3 is 18 amino acids. Germline lookup yields CDR1 SGHKS and CDR2 YYEKEE (reference sequence). The junction had 11 bases not matched to a gene; V was cut back by 2 bases and J by 0 bases. DNA of the CDR3: TGTGCCAGCAGCTTTGGGGGGACAGCACTAAATAGCAATCAGCCCCAGCATTTT. Encoded protein: CASSFGGTALNSNQPQHF. Variable domain in full (rest from reference TRBV5-5 and TRBJ1-5): DAGVTQSPTHLIKTRGQQVTLRCSPISGHKSVSWYQQVLGQGPQFIFQYYEKEERGRGNFPDRFSARQFPNYSSELNVNALLLGDSALYLCASSFGGTALNSNQPQHFGDGTRLSIL.

V usage is TRBV18 and J usage is TRBJ2-4, with 11 nucleotides matching TRBD2. Germline-derived CDR1 and CDR2 are KGHSH and LQKENI. The CDR3 is 18 amino acids. V lost 3 bases to trimming and J lost 7 bases; unmatched junction nucleotides: 14. The CDR3 loop reads CASSPEEPSGGQYNIQYF. The DNA of the CDR3 is TGTGCCAGCTCACCGGAGGAGCCTAGCGGGGGGCAATATAACATTCAGTACTTC.

The rearrangement joins TRBV7-2 to TRBJ1-1; D is undetermined. The V gene's germline CDR1 is SGHTA and CDR2 FQGNSA. V dropped 3 bases and J dropped 0 bases, with 11 bases sitting between them. This CDR3 has 15 residues. CDR3 amino acids: CASSFLGTMNTEAFF. The CDR3 nucleotides are TGTGCCAGCAGCTTTCTTGGCACAATGAACACTGAAGCTTTCTTT.

V and J are TRBV6-6 and TRBJ2-1; tentative D call: TRBD1 (5 bases). Per germline, CDR1 MNHNY and CDR2 SVGAGI (reference sequence). There are 14 residues in the CDR3. V was clipped by 4 bases and J by 4 bases, with 11 bases between them. Here the CDR3 DNA reads TGTGCCAGCAGTTTAGGGGTGTGGTACAATGAGCAGTTCTTC. The encoded protein is CASSLGVWYNEQFF.

The chain recombines TRBV2 with TRBJ1-2; D unclear. The ends were cut back, 0 bases at V and 1 base at J, with 9 bases in the middle. CDR1 is SNHLY, CDR2 FYNNEI, per germline. There are 15 residues in the CDR3. CDR3 bases: TGTGCCAGCAGTGAAGCCGCAGGCCGTAACTATGGCTACACCTTC. It is translated as CASSEAAGRNYGYTF.

V gene TRBV7-2 combines with J gene TRBJ2-5, with a weak D call TRBD1 (5 bases). Trimming pared 1 base from V and 13 bases from J, leaving 19 bases between. CDR3 length: 14 residues. Germline V gives CDR1 SGHTA, CDR2 FQGNSA. CDR3 amino acids: CASSLGRQSPMPYF. CDR3 sequence (DNA): TGTGCCAGCAGCTTAGGTAGACAGTCACCAATGCCGTACTTC.

The V gene is TRBV9, the J gene TRBJ2-3; D is uncertain. Per the germline V gene, CDR1 is SGDLS and CDR2 is YYNGEE. The CDR3 has 16 residues. V lost 4 bases, J lost 6 bases, and 21 bases lay in between. Here the CDR3 reads CASSPGVVRPLDTQYF. The CDR3 region has the DNA TGTGCCAGCAGCCCTGGGGTGGTTAGGCCGCTCGATACGCAGTATTTT.

This clone was counted a few times. The chain couples TRBV19 to TRBJ1-5, with D possibly being TRBD1 (6 bases). The germline CDR1 and CDR2 sequences are LNHDA and SQIVND (reference sequence). The CDR3 is 15 amino acids. Trimming cost V 5 bases and J 0 bases, with 11 bases left between them. The CDR3 nucleotides read TGTGCCAGTAGTTCAACAGGGATTAGCAATCAGCCCCAGCATTTT. Protein: CASSSTGISNQPQHF. The full variable domain, completed using reference TRBV19 and TRBJ1-5, is DGGITQSPKYLFRKEGQNVTLSCEQNLNHDAMYWYRQDPGQGLRLIYYSQIVNDFQKGDIAEGYSVSREKKESFPLTVTSAQKNPTAFYLCASSSTGISNQPQHFGDGTRLSIL.

The V and J genes are TRBV5-1 and TRBJ2-3; no definite D call. Germline V gene data show CDR1 as SGHRS and CDR2 as YFSETQ. V was clipped by 4 bases and J by 6 bases, with 9 bases between them. The CDR3 extends over 12 amino acids. This CDR3 reads CASSQTLDTQYF. DNA of the CDR3: TGCGCCAGCAGCCAAACTCTGGATACGCAGTATTTT.

The V gene is TRBV5-5, the J gene TRBJ1-5; D might be TRBD1 (5 bases). The CDR3 has 15 amino acids. Germline V gene sequence: CDR1 SGHKS, CDR2 YYEKEE (reference sequence). V dropped 4 bases and J dropped 4 bases, with 15 bases sitting between them. CDR3 sequence: CASSLAIGQNQPQHF. The CDR3 DNA follows: TGTGCCAGCAGCCTGGCTATAGGACAAAATCAGCCCCAGCATTTT.

For this clone: One junction end disagrees with the germline gene, perhaps due to a read error. This chain links TRBV19 with TRBJ2-5; D not certain. In germline, CDR1 is LNHDA, CDR2 SQIVND (reference sequence). The CDR3 loop spans 14 amino acids. The chain's CDR3 is CASSIRAAQESQYF. The CDR3 coding sequence is TGTGCCAGTAGTATAAGGGCAGCTCAAGAGAGCCAGTACTTC.

This sequence joins TRBV24-1 and TRBJ2-1, with TRBD2 matching over 13 bases. The length of the CDR3 is 16 residues. Per the germline V gene, CDR1 is KGHDR and CDR2 is SFDVKD. The ends lost 2 bases at V and 8 bases at J; junction bases unmatched: 5. The CDR3 DNA follows: TGTGCCACCAGTGATTCAGGACTAGCGGGAGTCGATGAGCAGTTCTTC. Its translation is CATSDSGLAGVDEQFF.

The chain employs TRBV4-3 and TRBJ1-5; 9 bases are a match to TRBD1. Germline V gene sequence: CDR1 LGHNA, CDR2 YSLEER. The V segment lost 6 bases and the J segment 5 bases; nucleotides outside the gene matches: 11. This CDR3 has 16 residues. The CDR3 DNA reads as TGCGCCAGCAGGGACCAAGCTACAGGGGGCCATCAGCCCCAGCATTTT. It codes for CASRDQATGGHQPQHF.

This chain joins TRBV5-1 and TRBJ2-1, with D maybe TRBD1 (5 bases). This CDR3 is built from 12 residues. CDR1 is SGHRS and CDR2 is YFSETQ in the germline V gene. V was clipped by 4 bases and J by 9 bases, with 11 bases between them. The CDR3 DNA reads TGCGCCAGCAGCACCCAGGGTGGTGAGCAGTTCTTC. Translating gives CASSTQGGEQFF.

The chain has TRBV5-4 and TRBJ2-7; 8 bases line up with TRBD2. From germline, CDR1 is SGHNT and CDR2 YYREEE (reference sequence). This CDR3 region has 15 residues. Losses at the gene ends were 4 bases for V and 2 bases for J; bases not matched to a gene: 8. The CDR3 loop reads CASSTRSGGTYEQYF. CDR3 nucleotides: TGTGCCAGCAGCACACGGAGCGGGGGCACCTACGAGCAGTACTTC.

Only a few counts were recorded for this clone. This chain links TRBV19 with TRBJ1-1; D is uncertain. The germline V gene has CDR1 LNHDA and CDR2 SQIVND (reference sequence). This CDR3 spans 12 amino acids. V gave up 6 bases and J gave up 11 bases, with 16 bases separating them. CDR3 in DNA: TGTGCCAGTAGGTTGGCCGGACGGCAGGCTTTCTTT. As protein: CASRLAGRQAFF.

The rearrangement joins TRBV7-9 to TRBJ1-5, with a possible D match to TRBD1 (6 bases). Looked up from germline, CDR1 is SEHNR and CDR2 is FQNEAQ (reference sequence). Trimming removed 2 bases from V and 5 bases from J, with 22 bases in between. This CDR3 comprises 18 residues. CDR3 coding DNA: TGTGCCAGCAGCTTATTGCCCCGGGACGGACAGACTTATCAGCCCCAGCATTTT. It encodes CASSLLPRDGQTYQPQHF.

The V gene is TRBV27, the J gene TRBJ2-2; possibly TRBD2 for D (6 bases). The CDR3 totals 14 residues. The V gene's germline CDR1 is MNHEY and CDR2 SMNVEV (reference sequence). V was pared by 6 bases and J by 7 bases, with 15 bases between. The CDR3 sequence: CASRGLSRNGELFF. Here the CDR3 DNA reads TGTGCCAGCAGGGGACTTAGTCGAAACGGGGAGCTGTTTTTT.